The clone carrying this T cell receptor (beta chain) occurred many times. Its antigen is currently unknown. The data belong to a study of regulatory T cells in long-lasting Graves disease. Germline loops: CDR1 MDHEN, CDR2 SYDVKM. Trimming removed 4 bases from V and 5 bases from J, with 20 bases in between. There are 17 residues in the CDR3. Overall study results and limits: Persistent Graves' patients had lower TCR diversity than newly diagnosed ones. Having few samples may have compromised the accuracy. Segments TRBV28, TRBJ1-2 and TRBJ2-5 showed preferential usage in persistent disease.

Time point in this sample: newly diagnosed GD, antithyroid drugs for less than 3 months. RNA isolated from PBMCs was used to make the TCR library. Xi'an, China, was home to the endocrinology department that provided patients. Libraries of TCR beta came from iRepertoire HTBI primers plus Arm-PCR of CDR3 regions. MiXCR, run by TCRdb on the multiplex PCR reads, gives a single entry per CDR3 protein. This sample has 300,000 to 400,000 distinct CDR3 sequences, with roughly 18% found just once. This clonotype was sampled from a female donor with Graves disease. The sequenced sample was peripheral blood mononuclear cells (PBMCs), obtained at new diagnosis, from a patient treated with antithyroid drugs. The chain has TRBV28 and TRBJ2-2; D assignment may be TRBD1 or TRBD2 (5 bases each). The CDR3 bases are TGTGCCAGCAGTTACACCCCAGGGACCCCCGAGACCGGGGAGCTGTTTTTT. This sequence encodes CASSYTPGTPETGELFF.